The 14 T cell receptor beta chains reported below all come from one sample, sequenced in a study of technical replicates of blood from a handful of donors. Libraries were prepared by immunoSEQ multiplex PCR; TCRdb keeps only in-frame clonotypes and omits some of them. The sample includes tens of thousands of clones, 95% of them seen just once. The sample comprised T cells isolated from PBMCs. The receptor source for this set is a human donor in good health.

This sequence joins TRBV5-1 and TRBJ2-5, with 11 nucleotides matching TRBD2. Germline loops: CDR1 SGHRS, CDR2 YFSETQ. V was clipped by 2 bases and J by 3 bases; unmatched bases: 0. CDR3 length: 14 residues. Written as DNA, the CDR3 is TGCGCCAGCAGCTTACTAGCGGGGGAAGAGACCCAGTACTTC. Translated, it gives CASSLLAGEETQYF. The complete variable domain, with remaining parts taken from reference TRBV5-1 and TRBJ2-5, reads KAGVTQTPRYLIKTRGQQVTLSCSPISGHRSVSWYQQTPGQGLQFLFEYFSETQRNKGNFPGRFSGRQFSNSRSEMNVSTLELGDSALYLCASSLLAGEETQYFGPGTRLLVL.

This sequence joins TRBV6-1 and TRBJ2-2; D is unresolved. The germline V gene encodes CDR1 MNHNS and CDR2 SASEGT. The CDR3 is 14 residues long. V was trimmed by 4 bases and J by 3 bases, leaving 9 bases between them. CDR3: CASSGELYTGELFF. CDR3 in DNA: TGTGCCAGCAGTGGAGAATTATACACCGGGGAGCTGTTTTTT.

This chain uses TRBV5-6 with TRBJ1-5, with a tentative D call TRBD1 (5 bases). The CDR3 is 14 residues long. The V and J ends lost 4 bases and 0 bases respectively, with 8 bases between them. CDR1 and CDR2 from the germline V gene are SGHDT and YYEEEE. The CDR3 protein is CASSRQYSNQPQHF. In nucleotides, the CDR3 is TGTGCCAGCAGCCGACAGTATAGCAATCAGCCCCAGCATTTT.

The V and J genes are TRBV15 and TRBJ1-2; 8 nucleotides line up with TRBD1. The CDR3 has 16 residues. The V gene's germline CDR1 is LNHNV and CDR2 YYDKDF (reference sequence). V lost 3 bases to trimming and J lost 4 bases; unmatched junction nucleotides: 10. In DNA, the CDR3 is TGTGCCACCAGCAGCCCCGGGACAGGACATCTCTATGGCTACACCTTC. Translating gives CATSSPGTGHLYGYTF.

This sequence joins TRBV30 and TRBJ2-7; D may be TRBD1 (5 bases). The germline V gene encodes CDR1 GTSNPN and CDR2 SVGIG (reference sequence). This CDR3 comprises 12 residues. V lost 1 base, J lost 3 bases, and 7 bases lay in between. CDR3 protein: CAWSGGSYEQYF. In DNA form, the CDR3 reads TGTGCCTGGAGTGGGGGCAGCTACGAGCAGTACTTC.

The CDR3 is CASRSRGSKGNTEAFF. For the CDR3, the DNA is TGTGCCAGCAGGTCCAGGGGCTCGAAGGGGAACACTGAAGCTTTCTTT. The rearrangement links TRBV28 to TRBJ1-1, with D possibly TRBD1 on 6 matching bases. V was clipped by 6 bases and J by 1 base, with 18 bases between them. The CDR3 runs to 16 residues. Germline loops: CDR1 MDHEN, CDR2 SYDVKM.

The chain carries TRBV7-3 and TRBJ2-1; D is unresolved. Germline assignment: CDR1 SGHTA and CDR2 FQGTGA. The V and J ends lost 5 bases and 1 base respectively, with 15 bases between them. The CDR3 length is 16 residues. The CDR3 protein is CASSPGSPASYNEQFF. The DNA of the CDR3 is TGTGCCAGCAGCCCAGGCAGCCCTGCATCCTACAATGAGCAGTTCTTC.

This chain's CDR3 is CASSEGRLTEAFF. The CDR3 DNA follows: TGTGCCAGCAGTGAAGGGAGGCTCACTGAAGCTTTCTTT. The V gene is TRBV6-1, the J gene TRBJ1-1; no reliable D call. This CDR3 is built from 13 residues. The germline V gene has CDR1 MNHNS and CDR2 SASEGT. The V and J ends lost 1 base and 4 bases respectively, with 7 bases between them.

The CDR3 is CASSLARDRGRGYTF. CDR3 DNA: TGTGCCAGCTCTTTGGCGAGGGACAGGGGGCGAGGCTACACCTTC. The rearrangement joins TRBV6-5 to TRBJ1-2, with 12 bases identical to TRBD1. Germline CDR1 is MNHEY and CDR2 is SVGAGI. The CDR3 length is 15 residues. The J segment lost 8 bases and the V segment lost 8 bases, leaving 12 bases of the junction unmatched.

The chain joins TRBV5-1 to TRBJ2-1; D is possibly TRBD2 (5 bases). This CDR3 is 16 amino acids long. CDR1 and CDR2 (germline): SGHRS, YFSETQ. Trimming stripped 1 base from V and 0 bases from J, with 11 bases between. The CDR3 region has the DNA TGCGCCAGCAGCTTGTTATCCGGGGTCTCCTACAATGAGCAGTTCTTC. Translation gives CASSLLSGVSYNEQFF.

This clone came up a few times. The rearrangement links TRBV6-6 to TRBJ2-7, with 9 bases fitting TRBD1. The CDR3 runs to 13 residues. The trim removed 6 bases at V and 5 bases at J, leaving 5 bases unmatched. The germline CDR1 and CDR2 sequences are MNHNY and SVGAGI (reference sequence). The CDR3 loop is CASRDRGGNEQYF. For the CDR3, the DNA is TGTGCCAGCAGGGACAGGGGTGGAAACGAGCAGTACTTC.

This sequence joins TRBV11-1 and TRBJ1-1; the match to TRBD1 covers 7 bases. The CDR3 runs 14 residues. J gave up 4 bases and V 6 bases, and 8 bases lay outside the gene matches. In germline, CDR1 is SGHAT, CDR2 FQDESV (reference sequence). CDR3 bases: TGTGCCAGCAGTCGACAGGGCGGTATCACTGAAGCTTTCTTT. Encoded protein: CASSRQGGITEAFF.

This clone showed up just a few times. The chain joins TRBV7-9 to TRBJ2-7, with TRBD1 matching 8 bases. V shed 5 bases, J shed 4 bases, and the junction held 4 bases outside the gene matches. Germline loops: CDR1 SEHNR, CDR2 FQNEAQ (reference sequence). The CDR3 contains 13 residues. CDR3 protein: CASSPQGAYEQYF. CDR3 in DNA: TGTGCCAGCAGCCCTCAGGGGGCTTACGAGCAGTACTTC.

The rearrangement joins TRBV27 to TRBJ2-1; D is unresolved. This CDR3 has 14 amino acids. Germline V lookup: CDR1 MNHEY, CDR2 SMNVEV (reference sequence). With 3 bases removed from V and 1 base from J, the gap between germline ends came to 7 bases. The CDR3 nucleotides read TGTGCCAGCAGTTTGCAACGGTCCTACAATGAGCAGTTCTTC. Its protein product is CASSLQRSYNEQFF.